Described below is a single T cell receptor beta chain sequence and its context. Its antigen is not known. This sample stems from a study of shared clonotypes between healthy human individuals. Points from the study as a whole: Sharing across four donors was highest in naive CD4 (about 5%) and lowest in memory CD8 (roughly 0.4%). Non-shared clonotypes were found to have lower generation probabilities than the clonotypes that were shared by all four of the sorted-subset donors. With few donors, the genetic and exposure-history diversity represented was limited.

CD45RO-negative, CCR7-positively selected cells formed the naive CD8 fraction, excluding terminally differentiated effector memory CD45RA+ cells. Method: immunoSEQ multiplex PCR; TCRdb's copy keeps in-frame clones and lacks some. The sample lists fewer than 800,000 clones; about 92% were seen once. Sample: naive CD8+ T cells sorted from blood. The sequence came from a man aged 25 to 40 in good health.

This CDR3 reads CASSIGTGETYEQYF. The CDR3, as DNA: TGTGCCAGTAGTATTGGGACAGGGGAAACCTACGAGCAGTACTTC. This chain connects TRBV19 to TRBJ2-7, with 10 nucleotides matching TRBD1. This CDR3 has 15 residues. V trimming: 3 bases; J trimming: 2 bases; junction bases outside the gene matches: 4. The germline CDR1 and CDR2 sequences are LNHDA and SQIVND (reference sequence). The whole variable domain, filled in from reference TRBV19 and TRBJ2-7, reads DGGITQSPKYLFRKEGQNVTLSCEQNLNHDAMYWYRQDPGQGLRLIYYSQIVNDFQKGDIAEGYSVSREKKESFPLTVTSAQKNPTAFYLCASSIGTGETYEQYFGPGTRLTVT.